Listed here are 11 T cell receptor beta chains from one sample, sequenced in a study of cytomegalovirus exposure and HLA in healthy donors. Both 60 Vbeta primers and 13 Jbeta primers went into the PCR. Measured with immunoSEQ multiplex PCR; TCRdb has only the in-frame clones, and not every one. The data show under 100,000 clones, with 65% to 80% seen just once and more than 12% held by the top ten. Sequencing was performed on PBMCs. Receptors originate from a woman aged 45-65 years in good health and CMV-seropositive.

This clone is a singleton in its sample. The chain has TRBV5-1 and TRBJ1-2; D remains unclear. This CDR3 spans 14 amino acids. CDR1 and CDR2 from the germline V gene are SGHRS and YFSETQ. Trimming cost V 0 bases and J 3 bases, with 9 bases left between them. This chain's CDR3 is CASSLGNSYYGYTF. CDR3 bases: TGCGCCAGCAGCTTGGGAAACAGCTACTATGGCTACACCTTC.

The chain links TRBV11-2 to TRBJ2-5; 8 bases are shared with TRBD1. Trimming took 0 bases from V and 1 from J; bases not matched to a gene: 4. Germline lookup yields CDR1 SGHAT and CDR2 FQNNGV. The CDR3 has 16 amino acids. The CDR3 DNA sequence: TGTGCCAGCAGCTTAGACGGGACAGGTCCCCAAGAGACCCAGTACTTC. Encoded protein: CASSLDGTGPQETQYF.

This sequence joins TRBV28 and TRBJ1-2; the D gene is possibly TRBD1 (6 bases). The CDR3 length is 18 residues. The germline CDR1 and CDR2 sequences are MDHEN and SYDVKM. With 2 bases removed from V and 5 bases from J, the gap between germline ends came to 24 bases. This chain's CDR3 is CASSLISPGDKVWYGYTF. Here the CDR3 DNA reads TGTGCCAGCAGTTTAATTTCCCCAGGGGACAAGGTGTGGTATGGCTACACCTTC.

The rearrangement joins TRBV5-4 to TRBJ1-2; TRBD1 agrees at 11 bases. The V gene's germline CDR1 is SGHNT and CDR2 YYREEE (reference sequence). V lost 4 bases, J lost 0 bases, and 2 bases stayed unmatched. The CDR3 extends over 15 amino acids. CDR3 nucleotide sequence: TGTGCCAGCAGCATGGGACAGGGGGCTAACTATGGCTACACCTTC. Translating gives CASSMGQGANYGYTF. Together with reference TRBV5-4 and TRBJ1-2, the CDR3 gives the full variable domain: ETGVTQSPTHLIKTRGQQVTLRCSSQSGHNTVSWYQQALGQGPQFIFQYYREEENGRGNFPPRFSGLQFPNYSSELNVNALELDDSALYLCASSMGQGANYGYTFGSGTRLTVV.

The genes are TRBV7-2 and TRBJ2-3; perhaps TRBD2 as D (5 bases). The V gene lost 2 bases and the J gene lost 4 bases, with 10 bases spanning the gap. The length of the CDR3 is 14 residues. Germline V gene sequence: CDR1 SGHTA, CDR2 FQGNSA. Written as DNA, the CDR3 is TGTGCCAGCAGCTTATCCGGAGGACCAGATACGCAGTATTTT. Protein sequence: CASSLSGGPDTQYF. Filled out from reference TRBV7-2 and TRBJ2-3, the complete variable domain reads GAGVSQSPSNKVTEKGKDVELRCDPISGHTALYWYRQSLGQGLEFLIYFQGNSAPDKSGLPSDRFSAERTGGSVSTLTIQRTQQEDSAVYLCASSLSGGPDTQYFGPGTRLTVL.

The genes are TRBV10-2 and TRBJ1-5; D is perhaps TRBD1 (5 bases). Trimming took off 8 bases at V and 6 bases at J, with 17 bases between the two ends. CDR1 is WSHSY and CDR2 is SAAADI in the germline V gene. This CDR3 region has 14 residues. The CDR3 nucleotides read TGCGCCAGCTCACCCAGGGCGGGAGGTCAGCCCCAGCATTTT. Translated, it gives CASSPRAGGQPQHF.

This clone showed up just once. The rearrangement links TRBV4-3 to TRBJ2-1; D is unclear. Germline assignment: CDR1 LGHNA and CDR2 YSLEER. Trimming took 0 bases from V and 7 from J, leaving 10 bases between them. This CDR3 contains 14 residues. For the CDR3, the DNA is TGCGCCAGCAGCCAAGAAATTAGCATTAATGAGCAGTTCTTC. Its protein is CASSQEISINEQFF.

This chain joins TRBV7-2 and TRBJ2-5; 9 nucleotides line up with TRBD2. Germline V lookup: CDR1 SGHTA, CDR2 FQGNSA. The CDR3 totals 14 residues. V was clipped by 5 bases and J by 4 bases; unmatched bases: 5. The CDR3 spells CASSTGLALETQYF. CDR3 in DNA: TGTGCCAGCAGCACCGGACTAGCGTTAGAGACCCAGTACTTC.

V gene TRBV5-6 combines with J gene TRBJ2-6; D uncertain. Per germline, CDR1 SGHDT and CDR2 YYEEEE. Deletions cut 0 bases from V and 7 bases from J, with 5 bases between. The CDR3 spans 13 residues. The CDR3 coding sequence is TGTGCCAGCAGCTTGGTAATAGCCAACGTCCTGACTTTC. Translated, it gives CASSLVIANVLTF.

The CDR3 sequence is CASRSGTNTGELFF. The CDR3 DNA sequence: TGTGCCAGCAGGAGCGGGACGAACACCGGGGAGCTGTTTTTT. The chain couples TRBV2 to TRBJ2-2; TRBD2 agrees at 7 bases. Unmatched junction bases numbered 1, after V lost 6 bases and J lost 0 bases. This CDR3 has 14 amino acids. Germline V gene data show CDR1 as SNHLY and CDR2 as FYNNEI.

The chain is built from TRBV28 and TRBJ2-1; 8 positions agree with TRBD1. J gave up 3 bases and V 7 bases, and 11 bases lay outside the gene matches. Germline V gene lookup returns CDR1 MDHEN and CDR2 SYDVKM. The CDR3 loop spans 16 amino acids. The CDR3 loop is CASIPTGADNYNEQFF. In DNA form, the CDR3 reads TGTGCCAGCATCCCGACAGGGGCGGATAACTACAATGAGCAGTTCTTC.